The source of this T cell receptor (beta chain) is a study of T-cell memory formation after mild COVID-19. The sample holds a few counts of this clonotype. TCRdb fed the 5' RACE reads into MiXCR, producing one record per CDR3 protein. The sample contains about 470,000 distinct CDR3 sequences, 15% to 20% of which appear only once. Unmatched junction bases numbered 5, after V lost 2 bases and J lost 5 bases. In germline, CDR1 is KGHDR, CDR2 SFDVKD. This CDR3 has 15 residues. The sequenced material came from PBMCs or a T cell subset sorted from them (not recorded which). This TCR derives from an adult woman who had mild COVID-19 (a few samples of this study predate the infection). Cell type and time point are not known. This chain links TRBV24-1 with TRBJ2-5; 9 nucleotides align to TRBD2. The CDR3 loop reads CATSDWGTSSETQYF. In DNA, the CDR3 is TGTGCCACCAGTGATTGGGGGACTAGCTCCGAGACCCAGTACTTC.